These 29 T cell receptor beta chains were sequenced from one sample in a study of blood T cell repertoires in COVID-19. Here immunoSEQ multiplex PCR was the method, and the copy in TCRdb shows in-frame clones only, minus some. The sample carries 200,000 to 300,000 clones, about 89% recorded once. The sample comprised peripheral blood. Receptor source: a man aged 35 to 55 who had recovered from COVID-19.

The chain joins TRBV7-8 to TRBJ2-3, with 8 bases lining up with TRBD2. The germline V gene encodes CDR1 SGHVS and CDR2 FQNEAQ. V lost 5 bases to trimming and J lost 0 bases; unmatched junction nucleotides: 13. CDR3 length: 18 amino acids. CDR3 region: CASSPAKGGGTSTDTQYF. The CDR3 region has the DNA TGTGCCAGCAGCCCTGCAAAGGGCGGGGGGACTAGCACAGATACGCAGTATTTT.

The CDR3 spells CASSPQGIGEKLFF. The DNA of the CDR3 is TGTGCCAGCAGCCCGCAGGGTATCGGAGAAAAACTGTTTTTT. V usage is TRBV7-6 and J usage is TRBJ1-4; maybe TRBD1 (5 bases). V dropped 5 bases and J dropped 8 bases, with 15 bases sitting between them. The CDR3 sequence is 14 residues long. Germline V CDR1 and CDR2: SGHVS, FNYEAQ.

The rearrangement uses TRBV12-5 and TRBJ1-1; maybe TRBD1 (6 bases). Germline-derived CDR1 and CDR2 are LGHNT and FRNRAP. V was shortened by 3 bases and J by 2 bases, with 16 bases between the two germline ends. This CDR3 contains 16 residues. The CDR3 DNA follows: TGTGCTAGTGGTTTATTCCCCGACAGGCGAAACACTGAAGCTTTCTTT. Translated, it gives CASGLFPDRRNTEAFF. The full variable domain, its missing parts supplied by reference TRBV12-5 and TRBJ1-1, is DARVTQTPRHKVTEMGQEVTMRCQPILGHNTVFWYRQTMMQGLELLAYFRNRAPLDDSGMPKDRFSAEMPDATLATLKIQPSEPRDSAVYFCASGLFPDRRNTEAFFGQGTRLTVV.

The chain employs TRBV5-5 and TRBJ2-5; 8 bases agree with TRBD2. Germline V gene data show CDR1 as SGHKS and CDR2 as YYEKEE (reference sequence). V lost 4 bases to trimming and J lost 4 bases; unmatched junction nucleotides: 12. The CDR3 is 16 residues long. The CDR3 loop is CASSALRGGRLETQYF. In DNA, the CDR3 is TGTGCCAGCAGCGCCCTTAGGGGCGGGAGGTTAGAGACCCAGTACTTC. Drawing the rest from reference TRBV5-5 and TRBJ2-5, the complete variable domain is DAGVTQSPTHLIKTRGQQVTLRCSPISGHKSVSWYQQVLGQGPQFIFQYYEKEERGRGNFPDRFSARQFPNYSSELNVNALLLGDSALYLCASSALRGGRLETQYFGPGTRLLVL.

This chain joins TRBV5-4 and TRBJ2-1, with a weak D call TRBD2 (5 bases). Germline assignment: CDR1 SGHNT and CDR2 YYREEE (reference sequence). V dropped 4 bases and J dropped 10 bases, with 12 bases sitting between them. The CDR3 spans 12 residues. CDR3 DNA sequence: TGTGCCAGCAGCCCCGGACGGGGAGAGCAGTTCTTC. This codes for CASSPGRGEQFF. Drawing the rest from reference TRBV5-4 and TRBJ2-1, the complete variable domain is ETGVTQSPTHLIKTRGQQVTLRCSSQSGHNTVSWYQQALGQGPQFIFQYYREEENGRGNFPPRFSGLQFPNYSSELNVNALELDDSALYLCASSPGRGEQFFGPGTRLTVL.

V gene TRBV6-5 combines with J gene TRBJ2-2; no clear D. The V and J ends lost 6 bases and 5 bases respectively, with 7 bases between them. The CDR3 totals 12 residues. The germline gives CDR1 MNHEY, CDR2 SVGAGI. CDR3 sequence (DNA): TGTGCCAGCAGCCCCCAGACCGGGGAGCTGTTTTTT. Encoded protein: CASSPQTGELFF.

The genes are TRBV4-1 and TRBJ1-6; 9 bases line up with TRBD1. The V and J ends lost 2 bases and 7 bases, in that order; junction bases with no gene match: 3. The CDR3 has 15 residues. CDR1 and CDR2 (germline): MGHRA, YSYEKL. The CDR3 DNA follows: TGCGCCAGCAGCCAAACAGGGGGCAGGAATTCACCCCTCCACTTT. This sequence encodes CASSQTGGRNSPLHF.

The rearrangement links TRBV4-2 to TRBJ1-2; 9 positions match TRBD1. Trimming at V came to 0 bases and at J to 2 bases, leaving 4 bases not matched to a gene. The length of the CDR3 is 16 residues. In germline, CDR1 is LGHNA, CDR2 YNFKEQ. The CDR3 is CASSQDPGTGNYGYTF. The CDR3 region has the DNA TGTGCCAGCAGCCAAGACCCCGGGACAGGGAACTATGGCTACACCTTC.

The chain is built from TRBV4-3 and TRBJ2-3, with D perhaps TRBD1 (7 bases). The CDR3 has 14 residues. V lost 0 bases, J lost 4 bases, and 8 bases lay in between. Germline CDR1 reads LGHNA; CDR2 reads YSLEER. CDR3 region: CASSQDRGADTQYF. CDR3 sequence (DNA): TGCGCCAGCAGCCAAGACAGGGGGGCAGATACGCAGTATTTT.

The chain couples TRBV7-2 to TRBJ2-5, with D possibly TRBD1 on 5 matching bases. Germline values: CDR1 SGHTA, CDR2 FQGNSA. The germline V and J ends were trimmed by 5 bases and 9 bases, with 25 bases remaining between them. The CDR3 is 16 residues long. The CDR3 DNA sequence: TGTGCCAGCAGCCCCGGTCCGACAGCTAGTAAAGGGGCCCAGTACTTC. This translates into CASSPGPTASKGAQYF.

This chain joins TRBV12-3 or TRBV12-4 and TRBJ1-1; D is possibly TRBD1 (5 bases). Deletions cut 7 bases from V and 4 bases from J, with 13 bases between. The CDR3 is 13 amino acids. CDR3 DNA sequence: TGTGCCAGCACCGACCGGGGGGGCACTGAAGCTTTCTTT. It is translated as CASTDRGGTEAFF.

The DNA of the CDR3 is TGTGCCAGCAGCCAAGACAGGAACAATGAGCAGTTCTTC. It yields the protein CASSQDRNNEQFF. The V gene is TRBV11-2, the J gene TRBJ2-1; D might be TRBD1 (6 bases). Germline V gives CDR1 SGHAT, CDR2 FQNNGV. Trimming took 5 bases from V and 5 from J, leaving 10 bases between them. The CDR3 is 13 residues long.

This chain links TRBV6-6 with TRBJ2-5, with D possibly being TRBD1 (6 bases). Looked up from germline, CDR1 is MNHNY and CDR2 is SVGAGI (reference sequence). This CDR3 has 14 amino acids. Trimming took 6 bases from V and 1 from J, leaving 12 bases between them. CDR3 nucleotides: TGTGCCAGCAGAAGGGACACCATCCAAGAGACCCAGTACTTC. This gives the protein CASRRDTIQETQYF.

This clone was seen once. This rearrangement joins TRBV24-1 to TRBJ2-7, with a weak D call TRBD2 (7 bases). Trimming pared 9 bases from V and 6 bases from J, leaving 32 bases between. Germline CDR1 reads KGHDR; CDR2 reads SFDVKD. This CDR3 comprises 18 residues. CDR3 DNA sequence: TGTGCCACCGAGGGGGATGAGGGACTACTAGCCTCTTCATGCGAGCAGTACTTC. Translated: CATEGDEGLLASSCEQYF.

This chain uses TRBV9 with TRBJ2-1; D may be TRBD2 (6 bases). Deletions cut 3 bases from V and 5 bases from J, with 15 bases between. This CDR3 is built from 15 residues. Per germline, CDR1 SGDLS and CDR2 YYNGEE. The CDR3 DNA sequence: TGTGCCAGCAGCGCCTCCGGACTACCCCACAATGAGCAGTTCTTC. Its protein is CASSASGLPHNEQFF.

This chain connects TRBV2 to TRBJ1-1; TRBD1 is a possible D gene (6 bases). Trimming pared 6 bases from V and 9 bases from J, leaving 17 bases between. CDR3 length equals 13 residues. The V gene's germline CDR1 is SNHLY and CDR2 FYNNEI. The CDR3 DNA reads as TGTGCCAGCAGCCTCGGGACATCTATGAAAGCTTTCTTT. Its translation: CASSLGTSMKAFF.

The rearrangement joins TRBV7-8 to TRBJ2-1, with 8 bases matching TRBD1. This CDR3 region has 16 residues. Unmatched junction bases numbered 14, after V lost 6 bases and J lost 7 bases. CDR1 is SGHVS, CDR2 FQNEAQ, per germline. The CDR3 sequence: CASRFQMGRGQNEQFF. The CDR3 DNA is TGTGCCAGCAGGTTCCAAATGGGCAGGGGGCAAAATGAGCAGTTCTTC.

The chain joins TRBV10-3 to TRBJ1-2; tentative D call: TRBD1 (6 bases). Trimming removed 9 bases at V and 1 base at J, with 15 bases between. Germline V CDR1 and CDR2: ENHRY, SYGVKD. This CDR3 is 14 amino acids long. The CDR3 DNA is TGTGCCATTTCACAGGGCTCGCTTAACTATGGCTACACCTTC. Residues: CAISQGSLNYGYTF.

CDR3 sequence reads: CAWSIPAPSQGWCPPLYNEQFF. The CDR3, as DNA: TGTGCCTGGAGTATCCCTGCTCCCTCACAGGGTTGGTGCCCCCCACTCTACAATGAGCAGTTCTTC. The chain uses TRBV30 and TRBJ2-1; a weak D match, TRBD1 (6 bases). The CDR3 has 22 amino acids. V was shortened by 2 bases and J by 3 bases, with 35 bases between the two germline ends. Germline lookup yields CDR1 GTSNPN and CDR2 SVGIG (reference sequence).

CDR3 sequence reads: CASSLGRPGNEQYF. The CDR3 DNA sequence: TGCGCCAGCAGCTTGGGGAGGCCGGGGAACGAGCAGTACTTC. The chain employs TRBV5-1 and TRBJ2-7, with D possibly being TRBD2 (5 bases). With 0 bases removed from V and 5 bases from J, the gap between germline ends came to 12 bases. Germline V gene lookup returns CDR1 SGHRS and CDR2 YFSETQ. The CDR3 runs to 14 residues.

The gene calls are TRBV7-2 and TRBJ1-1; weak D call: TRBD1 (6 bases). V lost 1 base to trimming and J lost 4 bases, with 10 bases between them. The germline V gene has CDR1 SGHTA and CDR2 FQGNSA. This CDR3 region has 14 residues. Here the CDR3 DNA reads TGTGCCAGCAGCTTAGGCGGACAGATCACTGAAGCTTTCTTT. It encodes CASSLGGQITEAFF.

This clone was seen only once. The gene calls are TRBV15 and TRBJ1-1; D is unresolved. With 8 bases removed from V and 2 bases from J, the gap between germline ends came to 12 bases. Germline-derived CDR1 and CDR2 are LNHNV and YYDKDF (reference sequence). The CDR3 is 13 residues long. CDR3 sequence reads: CATSAASNTEAFF. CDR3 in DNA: TGTGCCACCTCGGCGGCCTCAAACACTGAAGCTTTCTTT. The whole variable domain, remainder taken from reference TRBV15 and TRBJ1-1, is DAMVIQNPRYQVTQFGKPVTLSCSQTLNHNVMYWYQQKSSQAPKLLFHYYDKDFNNEADTPDNFQSRRPNTSFCFLDIRSPGLGDTAMYLCATSAASNTEAFFGQGTRLTVV.

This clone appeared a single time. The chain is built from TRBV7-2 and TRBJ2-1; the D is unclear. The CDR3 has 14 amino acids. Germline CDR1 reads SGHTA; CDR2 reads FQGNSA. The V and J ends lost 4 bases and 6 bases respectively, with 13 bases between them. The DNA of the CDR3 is TGTGCCAGCAGCTGGGCTGGGCTCGGCAATGAGCAGTTCTTC. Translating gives CASSWAGLGNEQFF.

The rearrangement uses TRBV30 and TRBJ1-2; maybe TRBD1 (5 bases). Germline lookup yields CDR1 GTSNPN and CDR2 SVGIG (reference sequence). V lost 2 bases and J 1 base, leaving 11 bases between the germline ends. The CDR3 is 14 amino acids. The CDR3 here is CAWSQGVSNYGYTF. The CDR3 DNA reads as TGTGCCTGGAGTCAGGGTGTCAGTAACTATGGCTACACCTTC.

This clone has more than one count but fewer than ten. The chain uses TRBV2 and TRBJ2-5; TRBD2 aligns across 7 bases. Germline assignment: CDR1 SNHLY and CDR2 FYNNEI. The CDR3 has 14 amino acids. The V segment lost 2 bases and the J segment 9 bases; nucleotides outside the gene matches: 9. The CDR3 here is CASSELAARGSQYF. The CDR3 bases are TGTGCCAGCAGTGAATTGGCAGCGCGGGGGTCCCAGTACTTC.

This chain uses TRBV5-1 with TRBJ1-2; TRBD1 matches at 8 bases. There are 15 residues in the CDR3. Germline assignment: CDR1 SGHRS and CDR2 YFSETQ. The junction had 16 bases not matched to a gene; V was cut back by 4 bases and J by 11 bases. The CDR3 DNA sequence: TGCGCCAGCAGCCCAGGAGCCGGGACAGGACCGATTTACACCTTC. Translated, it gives CASSPGAGTGPIYTF.

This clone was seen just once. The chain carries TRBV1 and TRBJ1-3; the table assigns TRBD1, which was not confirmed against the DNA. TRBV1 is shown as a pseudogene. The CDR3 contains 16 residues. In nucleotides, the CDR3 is TGCACCAGCATGTCAGGGCGTGCGGACTCTGGAAACACCATATATTTT. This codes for CTSMSGRADSGNTIYF.

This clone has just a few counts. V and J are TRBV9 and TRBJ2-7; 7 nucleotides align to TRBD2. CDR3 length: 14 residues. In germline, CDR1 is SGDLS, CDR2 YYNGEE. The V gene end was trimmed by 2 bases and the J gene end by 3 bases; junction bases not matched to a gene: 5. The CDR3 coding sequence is TGTGCCAGCAGCGTCACGGGAGGTTACTACGAGCAGTACTTC. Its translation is CASSVTGGYYEQYF.

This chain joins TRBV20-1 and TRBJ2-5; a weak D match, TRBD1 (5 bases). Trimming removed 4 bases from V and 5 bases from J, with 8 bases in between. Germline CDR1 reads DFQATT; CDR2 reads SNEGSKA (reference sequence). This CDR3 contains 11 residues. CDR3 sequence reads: CSAKKGETQYF. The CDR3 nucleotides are TGCAGTGCTAAAAAGGGGGAGACCCAGTACTTC.